The present T cell receptor beta chain was sequenced within a study of T cells in narcolepsy. Overall study context: Patients with NT1 or NT2 and healthy control donors were enrolled. Study-level findings and limits: HCRT-specific and TRIB2-specific autoreactive clonotypes appeared among same-patient CSF and blood CD4+ clonotypes.

V shed 1 base and J shed 8 bases, with 14 bases lying between them. The CDR3 has 14 amino acids. Per the germline V gene, CDR1 is MDHEN and CDR2 is SYDVKM. With respect to this clone: The antigen is not known.

The repertoire was sequenced with immunoSEQ multiplex PCR; TCRdb's copy has only in-frame clones and lacks some. Of over 25,000 clones in the sample, 60% to 85% were seen once. The sample taken for sequencing was memory (CD45RA-) CD4+ T cells from blood. The chain recombines TRBV28 with TRBJ1-2, with D unresolved. The receptor comes from a human donor in good health. CDR3 loop: CASSLLSGLGGYTF. In nucleotides, the CDR3 is TGTGCCAGCAGTTTATTATCCGGGCTGGGCGGCTACACCTTC.